These 12 T cell receptor beta chains came from one sample sequenced in a study of spatial heterogeneity in lung cancer (dated by TCRdb to the late 2010s). Broader findings and caveats from the paper: The tumor nonsynonymous mutation count correlated with the number of expanded intratumoral alpha and beta TCRs.

Their antigens are not known. The intended sense of this specimen's time point label: sample taken at primary tumor resection. Library method: 5' RACE. Sequenced on a NextSeq 500. TCRdb trimmed the raw reads at Q25, called clones with MiXCR and kept productive beta chains. Every entry covers one CDR3 protein and lists the most common genes and DNA from its rows. This sample is represented by some 21,000 distinct CDR3 sequences; about 6% of them were singletons. The top ten hold 10% of the sample. Sequences were derived from lung tumor tissue, sampled at surgery. All receptors derive from a male donor with early-stage non-small cell lung cancer.

This clonotype has a count of ten or more. Its ends do not fully match the called genes, so a read error is possible. V usage is TRBV12-3 or TRBV12-4 and J usage is TRBJ2-7, with D possibly called TRBD1 or TRBD2 (6 bases each). The CDR3 totals 11 residues. CDR3 sequence reads: CASSEGGMRLF. CDR3 in DNA: TGTGCCAGCTCAGAAGGGGGGATGAGGCTCTTC.

This chain links TRBV20-1 with TRBJ2-3; no firm D call. Looked up from germline, CDR1 is DFQATT and CDR2 is SNEGSKA (reference sequence). The CDR3 runs to 15 residues. V gave up 4 bases and J gave up 2 bases, with 16 bases separating them. The CDR3 is CSATAGSRSTDTQYF. The CDR3 DNA follows: TGCAGTGCTACCGCCGGGTCTAGATCCACAGATACGCAGTATTTT.

This sequence joins TRBV6-1 and TRBJ2-2; D not resolved. The CDR3 is made up of 14 amino acids. Germline CDR1 MNHNS, CDR2 SASEGT. Trimming removed 9 bases at V and 0 bases at J, with 11 bases between. CDR3 sequence reads: CASVGQANTGELFF. CDR3 DNA sequence: TGTGCCAGTGTGGGCCAGGCGAACACCGGGGAGCTGTTTTTT.

This clonotype was seen at least ten times. One end of the junction is discordant with germline, which a read error may explain. The rearrangement joins TRBV7-7 to TRBJ2-3; 7 positions match TRBD2. From germline, CDR1 is SSHAT and CDR2 FNYEAQ (reference sequence). The CDR3 has 13 amino acids. The CDR3 DNA reads as TGTGCTAGCAGCTTAGGACTAGGGGATACGCAGTATTTT. This sequence encodes CASSLGLGDTQYF.

This chain connects TRBV23-1 to TRBJ1-4; 10 bases map to TRBD1. TRBV23-1 is assigned to the ORF class and has an uncertain function. Trimming took 6 bases from V and 8 from J; bases not matched to a gene: 6. CDR3 length equals 14 residues. This CDR3 reads CASSIRQGAEKLFF. The CDR3 DNA is TGCGCCAGCAGCATCAGACAGGGGGCGGAAAAACTGTTTTTT.

This clonotype has at least ten counts. V and J are TRBV24-1 and TRBJ2-1, with TRBD1 identical over 8 bases. CDR3 size: 15 residues. V shed 0 bases and J 6 bases; nucleotides not matched to a gene: 3. Germline V CDR1 and CDR2: KGHDR, SFDVKD. CDR3 coding DNA: TGTGCCACCAGTGATTTGGGACAGGGAGTCAATGAGCAGTTCTTC. As protein: CATSDLGQGVNEQFF.

The J gene is TRBJ2-7, the V gene TRBV6-2 or TRBV6-3; TRBD2 agrees at 8 bases. In germline, CDR1 is MNHEY, CDR2 SVGEGT. The CDR3 consists of 16 residues. The V gene end was trimmed by 5 bases and the J gene end by 0 bases; junction bases not matched to a gene: 9. CDR3 residues: CASSPASGWNSYEQYF. CDR3 DNA: TGTGCCAGCAGTCCGGCTAGCGGGTGGAACTCCTACGAGCAGTACTTC.

The sample holds a few counts of this clonotype. The chain combines TRBV18 with TRBJ1-2; D is undetermined. There are 13 residues in the CDR3. Looked up from germline, CDR1 is KGHSH and CDR2 is LQKENI. Trimming removed 5 bases at V and 3 bases at J, with 10 bases between. The CDR3: CASSTGADYGYTF. DNA for the CDR3: TGTGCCAGCTCAACGGGAGCAGACTATGGCTACACCTTC.

For this clonotype: This may stem from a read error, because a much larger clone lies one nucleotide away. V usage is TRBV19 and J usage is TRBJ2-5; tentative D call: TRBD2 (5 bases). The CDR3 runs 12 residues. Trimming removed 1 base from V and 7 bases from J, with 7 bases in between. Germline V gives CDR1 LNHDA, CDR2 SQIVND (reference sequence). The CDR3, as DNA: TGTGCCAGTAGTATAGTAGGAGGGACCCAGTACTTC. It yields the protein CASSIVGGTQYF.

This clonotype was recorded at least ten times. This chain uses TRBV11-2 with TRBJ1-1; TRBD1 agrees at 7 bases. The germline gives CDR1 SGHAT, CDR2 FQNNGV. V was pared by 2 bases and J by 6 bases, with 6 bases of the junction left unmatched. The CDR3 contains 14 residues. The CDR3 bases are TGTGCCAGCAGCTTACCGAGACAGGGCGCTGAAGCTTTCTTT. This encodes CASSLPRQGAEAFF. The entire variable domain, with the rest obtained from reference TRBV11-2 and TRBJ1-1, is as follows: EAGVAQSPRYKIIEKRQSVAFWCNPISGHATLYWYQQILGQGPKLLIQFQNNGVVDDSQLPKDRFSAERLKGVDSTLKIQPAKLEDSAVYLCASSLPRQGAEAFFGQGTRLTVV.

This clonotype was counted at least ten times. V and J are TRBV2 and TRBJ2-7, with D possibly matching TRBD2 (6 bases). The germline V and J ends were trimmed by 8 bases and 0 bases, with 14 bases remaining between them. The CDR3 loop spans 14 amino acids. From germline, CDR1 is SNHLY and CDR2 FYNNEI. The CDR3 reads CASRWDSRSYEQYF. The CDR3 DNA sequence: TGTGCCAGCCGGTGGGACTCTCGCTCCTACGAGCAGTACTTC.

This clonotype was seen ten or more times. The V call is TRBV11-2, the J call TRBJ1-4; D gene unclear. Germline CDR1 reads SGHAT; CDR2 reads FQNNGV. The CDR3 has 11 residues. V lost 4 bases and J lost 8, with 5 bases in between. CDR3 region: CASSSREKLFF. As DNA, the CDR3 is TGTGCCAGCAGCTCGAGGGAAAAACTGTTTTTT.